A selection of T cell receptor beta chains follows, all from one sample in a study of CD8 T cells in Susac syndrome. TCRdb analysed the immunoSEQ multiplex PCR reads with MiXCR anew, one entry per CDR3 protein. In the table there are some 260,000 distinct CDR3 sequences, approximately 92% of which are singletons. The sequencing sample was made of CD4+ T cells from PBMCs. The source of these receptors is a human donor with multiple sclerosis. CDR3s include the opening cysteine and the closing phenylalanine or tryptophan. The size of a clone is reported for some rows only, either as once, few or many, or as a class for expanded clones.

V gene	clone size	CDR3 length	CDR3 protein
TRBV3-1	.	16	CASSQLQGGDKNIQYF
TRBV19	.	17	CASSIGLVTLANTEAFF
TRBV7-3	.	15	CASSFRAGGGDTQYF
TRBV7-9	.	19	CASSLVGQGSGLGTDTQYF
TRBV19	.	15	CASSTQPRAGNTQYF
TRBV18	.	15	CASSGLAPAYNEQFF
TRBV3-1	once	15	CASKGGRKSYNEQFF
TRBV5-4	.	15	CASGSSGAGGYGYTF
TRBV29-1	.	11	CSVDGYYGYTF
TRBV30	.	11	CAWSWGGELFF
TRBV9	.	18	CASSRSPGKNSGANVLTF
TRBV28	.	11	CASSLWNTIYF
TRBV24-1	.	16	CATSDRWTGVVDEQFF
TRBV28	.	14	CASTETATNEKLFF
TRBV20-1	.	19	CSARGLSGQGAISNQPQHF
TRBV20-1	.	15	CSARTTSANTGELFF
TRBV29-1	once	12	CSAQLGNTEAFF
TRBV20-1	.	17	CSATPAGRRRNYNEQFF
TRBV5-6	.	17	CASSLGSSGNYNSPLHF
TRBV19	.	15	CASSIIGQGEYGYTF
TRBV19	.	15	CASSNGPDKNYGYTF
TRBV27	.	13	CASSLSGEYGYTF
TRBV5-4	.	15	CASTRGGGARDTQYF
TRBV12-3/TRBV12-4	few	13	CASSLTVSYEQYF
TRBV28	.	12	CASSFGQLGYTF
TRBV5-1	.	15	CASSLASGSQETQYF
TRBV6-5	few	14	CASSYSPGDHGYTF
TRBV23-1	.	15	CASSSLGPGDNEQFF
TRBV4-1	.	16	CASSQDPDATNEKLFF
TRBV20-1	.	14	CSAIRDRAAEKLFF
TRBV5-8	.	14	CASSLDQGADTQYF
TRBV7-2	.	14	CASSLSAGGETQYF
TRBV3-1	.	11	CASSQGREQYF
TRBV14	.	16	CASSRWDRPGTDTQYF
TRBV20-1	.	15	CSAAVPGRANEKLFF
TRBV30	.	13	CAWAPSSGNTIYF
TRBV20-1	once	13	CSARDGRYTEAFF
TRBV19	.	16	CATFPSGTGSNQPQHF
TRBV6-6	.	12	CASSYVGYEQYF
TRBV15	once	14	CATSDGTASTEAFF
TRBV4-2	.	18	CASSQAGTGFSNTGELFF